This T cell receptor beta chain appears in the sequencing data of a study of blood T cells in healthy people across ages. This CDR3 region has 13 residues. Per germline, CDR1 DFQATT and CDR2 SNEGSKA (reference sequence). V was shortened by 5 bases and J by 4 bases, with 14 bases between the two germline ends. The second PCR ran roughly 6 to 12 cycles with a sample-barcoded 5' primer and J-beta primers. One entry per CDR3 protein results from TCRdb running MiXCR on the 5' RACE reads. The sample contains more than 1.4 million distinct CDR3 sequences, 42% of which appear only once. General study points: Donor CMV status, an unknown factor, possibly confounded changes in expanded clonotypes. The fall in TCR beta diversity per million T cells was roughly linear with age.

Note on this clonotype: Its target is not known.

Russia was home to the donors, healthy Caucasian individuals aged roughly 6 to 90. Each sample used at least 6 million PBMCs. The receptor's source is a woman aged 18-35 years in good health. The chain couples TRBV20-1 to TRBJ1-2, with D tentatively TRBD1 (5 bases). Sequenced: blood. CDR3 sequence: CSAPMRGGYGYTF. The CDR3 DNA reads TGCAGTGCTCCTATGCGGGGGGGCTATGGCTACACCTTC.